These 2 T cell receptor beta chains came from one sample sequenced in a study of lymphopenia after photon versus proton radiotherapy. TCRdb's table, derived via immunoSEQ multiplex PCR, lists solely in-frame clones and lacks some. The data contain 160,000 or so clones, approximately 91% of them singletons. Sequenced here: peripheral blood, sampled from a patient treated with photon-based radiotherapy. These receptors were obtained from a man in his forties or fifties with gastric cancer.

In DNA form, the CDR3 reads TGTGCCAGCAGCAGCGGGGGGGCCCTAAAAGAGACCCAGTACTTC. Encoded protein: CASSSGGALKETQYF. This chain links TRBV11-3 with TRBJ2-5; the match to TRBD2 covers 10 bases. This CDR3 is built from 15 residues. Germline CDR1 and CDR2: SGHNT and YENEEA. V shed 5 bases, J shed 3 bases, and the junction held 6 bases outside the gene matches. The complete variable domain, with remaining parts taken from reference TRBV11-3 and TRBJ2-5, reads EAGVVQSPRYKIIEKKQPVAFWCNPISGHNTLYWYLQNLGQGPELLIRYENEEAVDDSQLPKDRFSAERLKGVDSTLKIQPAELGDSAVYLCASSSGGALKETQYFGPGTRLLVL.

J is TRBJ2-7 and V is TRBV5-1; 7 nucleotides agree with TRBD2. With 4 bases clipped from V and 3 bases from J, the junction kept 7 bases outside the gene matches. This CDR3 region has 14 residues. Germline assignment: CDR1 SGHRS and CDR2 YFSETQ. CDR3 in DNA: TGCGCCAGCAGCACGGGACTAAGGAACTACGAGCAGTACTTC. Its translation is CASSTGLRNYEQYF.